This is a list of T cell receptor beta chains from one sample in a study of shared clonotypes between healthy human individuals. Some clones are missing from TCRdb's copy, which holds only in-frame ones; the method was immunoSEQ multiplex PCR. The sample carries over 2 million clones, 95% recorded once. The specimen sequenced was naive CD4+ T cells sorted from blood. The receptors come from a young man in good health. Each CDR3 is given with its conserved first and last residue. A D gene is named only where the DNA matches it firmly. Not all rows give a size; the values are once, few, many and, for expanded clones, a class.

>.|TRBJ2-7|TRBV18|.|14
CASSNRALDYEQYF
TGTGCCAGCTCAAACAGGGCCCTTGACTACGAGCAGTACTTC
>.|TRBJ2-1|TRBV5-1|.|14
CASSSDSLYNEQFF
TGCGCCAGCAGCTCAGACTCCCTCTACAATGAGCAGTTCTTC
>.|TRBJ2-7|TRBV7-2|.|16
CASSAWTPSSSYEQYF
TGTGCCAGCAGCGCCTGGACACCTTCCAGCTCCTACGAGCAGTACTTC
>.|TRBJ2-5|TRBV10-1|.|13
CASSESGTETQYF
TGCGCCAGCAGTGAGTCGGGGACGGAGACCCAGTACTTC
>.|TRBJ1-6|TRBV27|.|13
CASSLFWNSPLHF
TGTGCCAGCAGTTTATTTTGGAATTCACCCCTCCACTTT
>.|TRBJ1-1|TRBV6-6|.|11
CASSYRTEAFF
TGTGCCAGCAGTTATAGGACTGAAGCTTTCTTT
>.|TRBJ1-4|TRBV4-1|once|15
CASSQVDSDNEKLFF
TGCGCCAGCAGCCAAGTGGACAGCGATAATGAAAAACTGTTTTTT
>TRBD1|TRBJ2-3|TRBV10-3|.|15
CAISDGQGAADTQYF
TGTGCCATCAGTGACGGACAGGGGGCTGCAGATACGCAGTATTTT
>TRBD2|TRBJ2-3|TRBV5-1|.|15
CASSPISGRTDTQYF
TGCGCCAGCAGCCCCATTAGCGGGAGAACAGATACGCAGTATTTT
>.|TRBJ1-2|TRBV29-1|.|12
CSVTPGDYGYTF
TGCAGCGTAACACCCGGGGACTATGGCTACACCTTC
>.|TRBJ2-7|TRBV6-6|.|13
CASGTLQGYEQYF
TGTGCCAGTGGCACGTTACAGGGCTACGAGCAGTACTTC
>.|TRBJ2-1|TRBV11-2|once|11
CASSLVEEQFF
TGTGCCAGCAGCTTAGTCGAGGAGCAGTTCTTC
>.|TRBJ2-6|TRBV2|.|13
CASRRTGANVLTF
TGTGCCAGCAGAAGGACTGGGGCCAACGTCCTGACTTTC
>.|TRBJ1-5|TRBV2|once|15
CASTGTDNSNQPQHF
TGTGCCAGTACGGGGACGGATAATAGCAATCAGCCCCAGCATTTT
>.|TRBJ2-2|TRBV5-1|.|15
CASSLEGTGTGELFF
TGCGCCAGCAGCTTGGAGGGGACGGGAACCGGGGAGCTGTTTTTT
>TRBD1|TRBJ1-6|TRBV5-1|once|16
CASSQSTGYNNSPLHF
TGCGCCAGCAGCCAGTCGACAGGGTACAATAATTCACCCCTCCACTTT
>.|TRBJ1-2|TRBV6-1|.|13
CASSETETYGYTF
TGTGCCAGCAGTGAAACGGAAACCTATGGCTACACCTTC
>.|TRBJ1-6|TRBV7-2|few|14
CASSQTGYPSALHF
TGTGCCAGCAGCCAGACAGGCTACCCTTCGGCCCTCCACTTT
>TRBD1|TRBJ1-5|TRBV2|.|14
CASRQGGSNQPQHF
TGTGCCAGCAGACAGGGGGGTAGCAATCAGCCCCAGCATTTT
>TRBD2|TRBJ2-3|TRBV11-3|once|15
CASSLFGLAGDTQYF
TGTGCCAGCAGCTTATTCGGACTAGCGGGAGATACGCAGTATTTT
>TRBD1|TRBJ2-1|TRBV10-3|.|13
CAISGQGLDEQFF
TGTGCCATCAGCGGACAGGGTCTCGATGAGCAGTTCTTC
>TRBD2|TRBJ2-1|TRBV11-3|.|15
CASSFISGSNNEQFF
TGTGCCAGCAGCTTTATTAGCGGGAGCAACAATGAGCAGTTCTTC
>.|TRBJ2-1|TRBV6-5|.|15
CASSHGPKGENEQFF
TGTGCCAGCAGTCACGGACCTAAAGGGGAAAATGAGCAGTTCTTC
>TRBD2|TRBJ2-5|TRBV7-9|.|15
CASSFLLAGGETQYF
TGTGCCAGCAGCTTTCTCCTAGCGGGGGGAGAGACCCAGTACTTC
>TRBD2|TRBJ2-7|TRBV6-5|.|16
CASSYWGGAPTYEQYF
TGTGCCAGCAGTTACTGGGGAGGGGCGCCGACCTACGAGCAGTACTTC
>.|TRBJ1-5|TRBV2|.|14
CASAANWSNQPQHF
TGTGCCAGCGCTGCTAATTGGAGCAATCAGCCCCAGCATTTT
>.|TRBJ1-6|TRBV19|.|15
CASSIGAEYNSPLHF
TGTGCCAGTAGTATAGGGGCGGAATATAATTCACCCCTCCACTTT
>.|TRBJ2-2|TRBV5-1|once|17
CASSSIPSTSSAGSLFF
TGCGCCAGCAGCTCTATCCCTAGCACTAGTTCTGCGGGGTCGCTGTTTTTT
>TRBD2|TRBJ2-5|TRBV7-9|.|17
CASSSGTSGRWGETQYF
TGTGCCAGCAGCTCCGGGACTAGCGGGAGATGGGGAGAGACCCAGTACTTC
>.|TRBJ2-5|TRBV19|once|14
CASRVRDRQETQYF
TGTGCCAGTAGGGTCCGAGACAGGCAAGAGACCCAGTACTTC
>.|TRBJ2-6|TRBV7-3|.|17
CASSLWSTVAGANVLTF
TGTGCCAGCAGCTTATGGTCGACAGTAGCTGGGGCCAACGTCCTGACTTTC
>TRBD1|TRBJ2-7|TRBV6-5|.|12
CASGGQPYEQYF
TGTGCCAGCGGGGGACAGCCCTACGAGCAGTACTTC
>.|TRBJ2-7|TRBV7-2|.|15
CASSPQGSLPYEQYF
TGTGCCAGCAGCCCACAGGGATCCCTCCCCTACGAGCAGTACTTC
>TRBD1|TRBJ1-4|TRBV28|.|15
CASSLNRGLNEKLFF
TGTGCCAGCAGCTTGAACAGGGGGTTAAATGAAAAACTGTTTTTT
>TRBD1|TRBJ2-1|TRBV23-1|.|12
CASTLYRGEQFF
TGCGCCAGCACCTTATACAGGGGTGAGCAGTTCTTC
>TRBD2|TRBJ2-3|TRBV6-6|.|15
CASSYLGVAGDTQYF
TGTGCCAGCAGTTACTTGGGGGTAGCGGGGGATACGCAGTATTTT